This T cell receptor (beta chain) is from a study of cytomegalovirus exposure and HLA in healthy donors. Looking at the study overall: A previous analysis identified 95 million to 120 million unique TCR beta sequences derived from around 180 million T cells. Study-wide results and limits: The study flagged approximately 180 TCR beta chains as cytomegalovirus-associated. Per a prior analysis, the majority of TCR beta V segments were productive roughly 90% or roughly 30% of the time.

With 60 Vbeta and 13 Jbeta primers, the PCR was carried out. Sequencing used immunoSEQ multiplex PCR; TCRdb keeps in-frame clones, though not all of them. The sample shows over 65,000 clones, 70% to 90% of them seen only once. For this clone: Its cognate antigen is unknown.

Per germline, CDR1 SGHDT and CDR2 YYEEEE. V lost 1 base and J 3 bases, leaving 13 bases between the germline ends. This CDR3 is built from 15 residues. The material sequenced was PBMCs. The V gene is TRBV5-6, the J gene TRBJ1-2; TRBD1 might be the D (5 bases). The receptor was derived from a woman younger than 45 in good health and CMV-seronegative. This CDR3 is CASSLIGTLDYGYTF. CDR3 sequence (DNA): TGTGCCAGCAGCTTGATAGGGACTTTGGACTATGGCTACACCTTC.